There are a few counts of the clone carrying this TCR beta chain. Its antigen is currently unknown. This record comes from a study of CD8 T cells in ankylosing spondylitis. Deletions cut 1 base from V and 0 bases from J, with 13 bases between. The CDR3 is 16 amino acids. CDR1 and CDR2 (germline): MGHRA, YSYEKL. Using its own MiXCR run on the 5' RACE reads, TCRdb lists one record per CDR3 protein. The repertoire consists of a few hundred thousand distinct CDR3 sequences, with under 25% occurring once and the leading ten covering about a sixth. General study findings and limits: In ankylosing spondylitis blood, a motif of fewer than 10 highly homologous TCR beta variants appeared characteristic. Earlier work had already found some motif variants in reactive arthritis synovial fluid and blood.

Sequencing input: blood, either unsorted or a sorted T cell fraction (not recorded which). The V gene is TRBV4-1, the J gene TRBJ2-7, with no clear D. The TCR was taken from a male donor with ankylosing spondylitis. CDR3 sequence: CASSQADTQSSYEQYF. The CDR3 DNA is TGCGCCAGCAGCCAAGCCGACACACAGAGCTCCTACGAGCAGTACTTC.